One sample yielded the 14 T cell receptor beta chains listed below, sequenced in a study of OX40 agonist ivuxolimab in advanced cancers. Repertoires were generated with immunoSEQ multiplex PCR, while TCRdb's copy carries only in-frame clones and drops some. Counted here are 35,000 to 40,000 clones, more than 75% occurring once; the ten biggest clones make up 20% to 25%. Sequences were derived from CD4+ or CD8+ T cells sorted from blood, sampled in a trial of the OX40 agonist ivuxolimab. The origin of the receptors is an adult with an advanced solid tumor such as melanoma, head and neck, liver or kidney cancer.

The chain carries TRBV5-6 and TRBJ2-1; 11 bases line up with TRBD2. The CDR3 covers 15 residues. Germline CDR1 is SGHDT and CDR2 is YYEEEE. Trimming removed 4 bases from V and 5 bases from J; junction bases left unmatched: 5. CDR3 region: CASSTFSGGDNEQFF. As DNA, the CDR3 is TGTGCCAGCAGCACCTTTAGCGGGGGGGACAATGAGCAGTTCTTC.

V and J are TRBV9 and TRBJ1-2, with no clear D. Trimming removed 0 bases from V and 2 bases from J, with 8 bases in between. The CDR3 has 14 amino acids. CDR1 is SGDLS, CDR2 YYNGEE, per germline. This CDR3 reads CASSVEGSNYGYTF. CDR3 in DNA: TGTGCCAGCAGCGTAGAGGGATCCAACTATGGCTACACCTTC. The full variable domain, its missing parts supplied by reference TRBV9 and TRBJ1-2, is DSGVTQTPKHLITATGQRVTLRCSPRSGDLSVYWYQQSLDQGLQFLIQYYNGEERAKGNILERFSAQQFPDLHSELNLSSLELGDSALYFCASSVEGSNYGYTFGSGTRLTVV.

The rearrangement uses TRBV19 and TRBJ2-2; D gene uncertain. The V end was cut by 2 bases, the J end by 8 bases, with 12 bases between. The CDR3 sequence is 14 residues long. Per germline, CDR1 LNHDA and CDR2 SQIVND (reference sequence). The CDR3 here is CASSIPRRAGELFF. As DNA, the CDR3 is TGTGCCAGTAGTATACCCAGAAGGGCAGGGGAGCTGTTTTTT. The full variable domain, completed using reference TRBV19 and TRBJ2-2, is DGGITQSPKYLFRKEGQNVTLSCEQNLNHDAMYWYRQDPGQGLRLIYYSQIVNDFQKGDIAEGYSVSREKKESFPLTVTSAQKNPTAFYLCASSIPRRAGELFFGEGSRLTVL.

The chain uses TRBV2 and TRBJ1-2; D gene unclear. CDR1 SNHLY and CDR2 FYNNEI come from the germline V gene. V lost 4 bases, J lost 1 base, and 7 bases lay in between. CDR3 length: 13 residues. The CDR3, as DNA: TGTGCCAGCAGTGGGACTAATAACTATGGCTACACCTTC. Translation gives CASSGTNNYGYTF.

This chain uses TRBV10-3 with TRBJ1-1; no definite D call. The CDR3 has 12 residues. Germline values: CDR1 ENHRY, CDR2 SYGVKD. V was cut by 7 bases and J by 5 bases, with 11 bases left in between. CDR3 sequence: CAITGPGTEAFF. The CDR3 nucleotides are TGTGCCATCACTGGCCCGGGAACTGAAGCTTTCTTT.

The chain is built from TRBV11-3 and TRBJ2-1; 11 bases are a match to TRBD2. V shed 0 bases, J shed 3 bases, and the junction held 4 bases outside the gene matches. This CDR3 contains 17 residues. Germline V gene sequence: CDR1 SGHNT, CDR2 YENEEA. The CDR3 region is CASSLELAGVGYNEQFF. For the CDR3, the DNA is TGTGCCAGCAGCTTAGAACTAGCGGGGGTTGGCTACAATGAGCAGTTCTTC.

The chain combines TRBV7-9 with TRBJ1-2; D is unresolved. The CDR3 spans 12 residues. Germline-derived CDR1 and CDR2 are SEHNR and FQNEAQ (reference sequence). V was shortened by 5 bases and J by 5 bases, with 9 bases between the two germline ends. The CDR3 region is CASSLQTYGYTF. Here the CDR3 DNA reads TGTGCCAGCAGCCTACAGACGTATGGCTACACCTTC.

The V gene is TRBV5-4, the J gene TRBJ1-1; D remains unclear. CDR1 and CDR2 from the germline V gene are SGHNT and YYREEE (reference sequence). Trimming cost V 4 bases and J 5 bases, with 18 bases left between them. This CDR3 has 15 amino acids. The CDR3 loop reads CASSKANPGNTEAFF. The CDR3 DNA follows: TGTGCCAGCAGCAAGGCTAACCCTGGGAATACTGAAGCTTTCTTT.

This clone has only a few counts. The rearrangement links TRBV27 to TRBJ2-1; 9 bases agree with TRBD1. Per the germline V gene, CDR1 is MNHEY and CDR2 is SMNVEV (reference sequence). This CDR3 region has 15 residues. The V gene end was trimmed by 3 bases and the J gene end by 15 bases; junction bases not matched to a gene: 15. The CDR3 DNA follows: TGTGCCAGCAGTTTGACCGGGACAGGGAGGGGTAGGCGGTTCTTC. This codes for CASSLTGTGRGRRFF.

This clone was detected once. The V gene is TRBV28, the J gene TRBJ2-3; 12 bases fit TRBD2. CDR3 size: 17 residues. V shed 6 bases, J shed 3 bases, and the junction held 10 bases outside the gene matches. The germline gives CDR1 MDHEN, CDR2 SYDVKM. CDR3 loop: CASRGLAGYFRTDTQYF. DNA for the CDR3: TGTGCCAGCAGAGGACTAGCGGGGTACTTCAGGACAGATACGCAGTATTTT.

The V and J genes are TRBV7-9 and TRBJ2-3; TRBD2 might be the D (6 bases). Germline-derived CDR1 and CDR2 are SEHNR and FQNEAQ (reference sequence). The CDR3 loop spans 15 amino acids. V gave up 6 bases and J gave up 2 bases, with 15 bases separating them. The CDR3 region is CASSTFGGFTDTQYF. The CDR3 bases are TGTGCCAGCAGTACCTTTGGGGGGTTCACAGATACGCAGTATTTT.

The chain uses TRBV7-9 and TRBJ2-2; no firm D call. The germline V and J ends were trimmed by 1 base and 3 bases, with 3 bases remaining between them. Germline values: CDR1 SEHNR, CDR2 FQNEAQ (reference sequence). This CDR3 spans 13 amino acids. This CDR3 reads CASSLGHTGELFF. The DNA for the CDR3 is TGTGCCAGCAGCTTAGGCCACACCGGGGAGCTGTTTTTT.

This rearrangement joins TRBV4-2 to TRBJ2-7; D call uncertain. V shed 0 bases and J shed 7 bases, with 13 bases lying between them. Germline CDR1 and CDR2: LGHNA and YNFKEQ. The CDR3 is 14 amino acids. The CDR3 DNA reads TGTGCCAGCAGCCAAGATCCAGCCTCTGGTGAGCAGTACGTC. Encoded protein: CASSQDPASGEQYV.

The CDR3 DNA follows: TGTGCCAGCAGCCAAGATTGGGAGTTGGGTCTATCACCCCTCCACTTT. Protein sequence: CASSQDWELGLSPLHF. The chain employs TRBV7-9 and TRBJ1-6; no definite D call. The CDR3 runs to 16 residues. CDR1 is SEHNR, CDR2 FQNEAQ, per germline (reference sequence). The germline V and J ends were trimmed by 5 bases and 10 bases, with 21 bases remaining between them.